The T cell receptor (beta chain) under discussion was sequenced for a study of shared clonotypes between healthy human individuals. To note about this clone: What it binds is not known.

Generated by immunoSEQ multiplex PCR, the TCRdb table keeps only in-frame clones and is missing some. The sample comprises around 180,000 clones, over 80% of which are singletons, and around 0.072% rests with the top ten. In germline, CDR1 is MDHEN, CDR2 SYDVKM. The V gene lost 3 bases and the J gene lost 1 base, with 9 bases spanning the gap. The CDR3 covers 14 residues. Study-wide results and caveats: Rarefaction revealed incomplete sorted-subset sequencing despite large depth.

The chain joins TRBV28 to TRBJ1-1; D perhaps matches TRBD1 (5 bases). Sequenced: naive CD4+ T cells sorted from blood. Subset of the sample: CD45RA+ positively selected. The receptor was derived from a woman aged 25-40 years in good health. CDR3 residues: CASSFQGPNTEAFF. In nucleotides, the CDR3 is TGTGCCAGCAGTTTTCAGGGACCGAACACTGAAGCTTTCTTT.